The 20 T cell receptor beta chains in this list originate from one sample, sequenced in a study of blood T cell repertoires in COVID-19. The method was immunoSEQ multiplex PCR; TCRdb's version includes in-frame clones alone and lacks a portion of them. The data show about 170,000 clones, 85% to 90% seen once. Sequencing was done on a sample of peripheral blood. These receptors originate from a man aged 45-60 years who had recovered from COVID-19.

CDR3 DNA sequence: TGCGCCAGCAGCCGACAGGGGGCAATAGACTATGGCTACACCTTC. Amino acids: CASSRQGAIDYGYTF. The chain joins TRBV5-1 to TRBJ1-2; 10 bases agree with TRBD1. V lost 4 bases, J lost 3 bases, and 6 bases stayed unmatched. CDR1 SGHRS and CDR2 YFSETQ come from the germline V gene. The CDR3 covers 15 residues.

The V and J genes are TRBV6-5 and TRBJ2-7; D not certain. The germline V and J ends were trimmed by 2 bases and 1 base, with 12 bases remaining between them. Per germline, CDR1 MNHEY and CDR2 SVGAGI. The CDR3 is 15 residues long. The CDR3 sequence: CASSYPGRKSYEQYF. The CDR3 region has the DNA TGTGCCAGCAGTTACCCCGGCAGGAAGTCCTACGAGCAGTACTTC.

The genes are TRBV6-5 and TRBJ1-2; weak D call: TRBD1 (6 bases). Germline V gene sequence: CDR1 MNHEY, CDR2 SVGAGI. V was shortened by 2 bases and J by 7 bases, with 17 bases between the two germline ends. This CDR3 contains 15 residues. The CDR3 DNA follows: TGTGCCAGCAGTTACGGGGGCCAGGGACCACTTGGCTACACCTTC. Residues: CASSYGGQGPLGYTF.

The V gene is TRBV12-3 or TRBV12-4, the J gene TRBJ1-1, with D perhaps matching TRBD1 (6 bases). The CDR3 covers 13 residues. V lost 1 base and J 4 bases, leaving 7 bases between the germline ends. The CDR3 region is CASSLVQGTEAFF. CDR3 in DNA: TGTGCCAGCAGTTTAGTACAGGGCACTGAAGCTTTCTTT.

The CDR3 region is CASMEGLHGYTF. The CDR3 DNA reads as TGTGCCAGCATGGAGGGGTTACATGGCTACACCTTC. The chain uses TRBV12-3 or TRBV12-4 and TRBJ1-2, with D possibly matching TRBD1 (5 bases). CDR3 size: 12 residues. Trimming took 7 bases from V and 6 from J, leaving 12 bases between them.

J is TRBJ2-1 and V is TRBV2; 11 bases map to TRBD2. The length of the CDR3 is 16 residues. CDR1 and CDR2 (germline): SNHLY, FYNNEI. The ends lost 5 bases at V and 1 base at J; junction bases unmatched: 4. The DNA of the CDR3 is TGTGCCAGCAGTCCGACTAGCGGGACATCCTACAATGAGCAGTTCTTC. Its protein product is CASSPTSGTSYNEQFF.

The genes are TRBV7-9 and TRBJ2-1; 7 positions match TRBD1. The CDR3 runs 15 residues. With V trimmed by 1 base and J by 4 bases, 4 bases remained unmatched. The V gene's germline CDR1 is SEHNR and CDR2 FQNEAQ (reference sequence). The CDR3 loop is CASSLVRGRYNEQFF. The CDR3 coding sequence is TGTGCCAGCAGCTTAGTGAGGGGGCGTTACAATGAGCAGTTCTTC.

The chain uses TRBV5-4 and TRBJ2-7; 8 bases fit TRBD1. The CDR3 consists of 14 residues. Germline V CDR1 and CDR2: SGHNT, YYREEE (reference sequence). V gave up 5 bases and J gave up 2 bases; unmatched junction bases: 6. This chain's CDR3 is CASSARTGTYEQYF. The CDR3 nucleotides read TGTGCCAGCAGTGCCCGGACAGGGACCTACGAGCAGTACTTC.

V is TRBV3-1 (or the pseudogene TRBV3-2) and J is TRBJ1-6; D might be TRBD1 (5 bases). CDR1 is LGHDT, CDR2 YNNKEL, per germline (reference sequence). The length of the CDR3 is 16 residues. V was shortened by 3 bases and J by 1 base, with 10 bases between the two germline ends. The DNA for the CDR3 is TGTGCCAGCAGCCAGACTGGGGCTTCCTATAATTCACCCCTCCACTTT. Protein: CASSQTGASYNSPLHF.

The chain recombines TRBV3-1 (or the pseudogene TRBV3-2) with TRBJ2-7, with D perhaps matching TRBD2 (5 bases). Germline CDR1 reads LGHDT; CDR2 reads YNNKEL (reference sequence). Trimming pared 2 bases from V and 2 bases from J, leaving 13 bases between. The CDR3 loop spans 15 amino acids. The CDR3 here is CASSQKVGVTYEQYF. Here the CDR3 DNA reads TGTGCCAGCAGCCAAAAGGTGGGAGTGACCTACGAGCAGTACTTC.

This clone was seen a single time. V usage is TRBV4-1 and J usage is TRBJ2-1; TRBD2 matches at 9 bases. Trimming took 0 bases from V and 7 from J; bases not matched to a gene: 4. CDR1 is MGHRA, CDR2 YSYEKL, per germline. This CDR3 has 15 residues. The CDR3 spells CASSQEGLAVNEQFF. CDR3 DNA: TGCGCCAGCAGCCAAGAGGGACTAGCAGTAAATGAGCAGTTCTTC.

This chain's CDR3 is CASSGTGTGYNEQFF. The CDR3 nucleotides are TGTGCCAGCAGCGGGACCGGGACAGGCTACAATGAGCAGTTCTTC. The chain joins TRBV6-5 to TRBJ2-1; TRBD1 aligns across 8 bases. V was clipped by 6 bases and J by 3 bases; unmatched bases: 7. The CDR3 consists of 15 residues. CDR1 and CDR2 (germline): MNHEY, SVGAGI.

V gene TRBV4-1 combines with J gene TRBJ2-3; 8 positions match TRBD1. The J segment lost 2 bases and the V segment lost 0 bases, leaving 4 bases of the junction unmatched. This CDR3 is 16 amino acids long. Germline-derived CDR1 and CDR2 are MGHRA and YSYEKL. CDR3 nucleotide sequence: TGCGCCAGCAGCCAAGATCGGACAGGGACCACAGATACGCAGTATTTT. Protein: CASSQDRTGTTDTQYF.

The chain couples TRBV7-2 to TRBJ2-2; 7 bases are shared with TRBD2. The CDR3 has 15 amino acids. V gave up 0 bases and J gave up 4 bases; unmatched junction bases: 2. Germline assignment: CDR1 SGHTA and CDR2 FQGNSA. The CDR3 bases are TGTGCCAGCAGCTTAGCGGGGGGGAGCACCGGGGAGCTGTTTTTT. As protein: CASSLAGGSTGELFF.

The rearrangement uses TRBV27 and TRBJ2-3; D perhaps matches TRBD2 (5 bases). CDR3 length: 13 residues. Looked up from germline, CDR1 is MNHEY and CDR2 is SMNVEV (reference sequence). The germline V and J ends were trimmed by 2 bases and 4 bases, with 7 bases remaining between them. Here the CDR3 reads CASSLGGSDTQYF. In nucleotides, the CDR3 is TGTGCCAGCAGTTTAGGCGGGTCAGATACGCAGTATTTT.

J is TRBJ1-1 and V is TRBV2; D remains ambiguous. V shed 3 bases and J shed 0 bases, with 8 bases lying between them. There are 14 residues in the CDR3. From germline, CDR1 is SNHLY and CDR2 FYNNEI. For the CDR3, the DNA is TGTGCCAGCAGTGAGGGGAGGATGAACACTGAAGCTTTCTTT. Translation gives CASSEGRMNTEAFF.

The chain links TRBV6-6 to TRBJ2-7, with 11 bases that match TRBD2. This CDR3 region has 12 residues. J was trimmed by 3 bases and V by 10 bases; bases with no gene match: 2. Germline V gene data show CDR1 as MNHNY and CDR2 as SVGAGI (reference sequence). As DNA, the CDR3 is TGTGCCATAACTAGCGGGGGCTACGAGCAGTACTTC. The encoded protein is CAITSGGYEQYF.

The chain recombines TRBV20-1 with TRBJ2-5, with 8 nucleotides matching TRBD2. CDR1 and CDR2 from the germline V gene are DFQATT and SNEGSKA (reference sequence). This CDR3 is built from 11 residues. V gave up 5 bases and J gave up 5 bases; unmatched junction bases: 1. CDR3 residues: CSAVAGETQYF. The CDR3 DNA reads as TGCAGTGCTGTAGCGGGGGAGACCCAGTACTTC.

The J gene is TRBJ1-5, the V gene TRBV19; 7 positions match TRBD1. V gave up 2 bases and J gave up 11 bases; unmatched junction bases: 15. CDR1 LNHDA and CDR2 SQIVND come from the germline V gene (reference sequence). The CDR3 is 16 residues long. The CDR3 sequence: CASSIKGGTGVMSQHF. The CDR3 nucleotides are TGTGCCAGTAGTATAAAGGGAGGAACAGGGGTCATGTCCCAGCATTTT.

V is TRBV4-3 and J is TRBJ2-5, with 7 bases aligning to TRBD2. The CDR3 has 14 residues. The junction had 2 bases not matched to a gene; V was cut back by 4 bases and J by 0 bases. Germline CDR1 is LGHNA and CDR2 is YSLEER. This chain's CDR3 is CASSPGGYQETQYF. Here the CDR3 DNA reads TGCGCCAGCAGCCCCGGGGGGTACCAAGAGACCCAGTACTTC.